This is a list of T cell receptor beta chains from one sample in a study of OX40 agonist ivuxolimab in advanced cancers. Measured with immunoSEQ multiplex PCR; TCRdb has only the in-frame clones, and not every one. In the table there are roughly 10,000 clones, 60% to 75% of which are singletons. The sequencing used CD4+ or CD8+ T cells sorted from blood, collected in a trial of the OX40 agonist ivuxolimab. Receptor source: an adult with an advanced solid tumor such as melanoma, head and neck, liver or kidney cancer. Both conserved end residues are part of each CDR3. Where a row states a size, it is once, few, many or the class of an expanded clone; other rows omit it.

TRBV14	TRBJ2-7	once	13	CASSPGHSYEQYF
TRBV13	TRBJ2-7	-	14	CASSLSGQSYEQYF
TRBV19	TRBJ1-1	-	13	CASSVDGNTEAFF
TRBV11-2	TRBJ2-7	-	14	CASSWTGGVYEQYF
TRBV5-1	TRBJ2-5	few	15	CASNPDRGRGETQYF
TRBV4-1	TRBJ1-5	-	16	CASSQVGTNSNQPQHF
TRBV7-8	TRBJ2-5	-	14	CASSSRANQETQYF
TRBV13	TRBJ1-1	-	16	CASSLGSVGFSTEAFF
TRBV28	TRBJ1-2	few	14	CASNFLRAFYGYTF
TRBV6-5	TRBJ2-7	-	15	CASSSGGPSSYEQYF
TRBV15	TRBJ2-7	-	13	CATSKTGAYEQYF
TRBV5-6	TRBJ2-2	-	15	CASSLDSPNTGELFF
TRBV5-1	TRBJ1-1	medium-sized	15	CASSSYEDGITEAFF
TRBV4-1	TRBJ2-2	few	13	CASSSQGTGELFF
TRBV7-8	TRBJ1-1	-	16	CASSLRAEGMNTEAFF
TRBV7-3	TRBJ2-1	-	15	CASSLSPARGNEQFF